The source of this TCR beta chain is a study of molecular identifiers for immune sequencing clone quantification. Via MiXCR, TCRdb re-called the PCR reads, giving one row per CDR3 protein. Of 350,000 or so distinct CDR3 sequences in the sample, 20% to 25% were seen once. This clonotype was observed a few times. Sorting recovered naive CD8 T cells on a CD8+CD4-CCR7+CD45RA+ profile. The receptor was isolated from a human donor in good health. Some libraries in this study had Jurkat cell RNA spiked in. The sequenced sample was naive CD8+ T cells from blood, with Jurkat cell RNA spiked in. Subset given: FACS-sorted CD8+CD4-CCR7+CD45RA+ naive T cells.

CDR3 in amino acids: CASSSGGGGTDTQYF. DNA of the CDR3: TGTGCCAGCAGCTCCGGCGGGGGGGGCACAGATACGCAGTATTTT. The V gene is TRBV7-6, the J gene TRBJ2-3, with TRBD2 matching 9 bases. J gave up 1 base and V 4 bases, and 3 bases lay outside the gene matches. The CDR3 is made up of 15 amino acids. Germline loops: CDR1 SGHVS, CDR2 FNYEAQ. Using reference TRBV7-6 and TRBJ2-3 for the parts outside the CDR3, the full variable domain is GAGVSQSPRYKVTKRGQDVALRCDPISGHVSLYWYRQALGQGPEFLTYFNYEAQQDKSGLPNDRFSAERPEGSISTLTIQRTEQRDSAMYRCASSSGGGGTDTQYFGPGTRLTVL.